These T cell receptor beta chains were read from a single sample in a study of cytomegalovirus exposure and HLA in healthy donors. Produced via immunoSEQ multiplex PCR; TCRdb's table is partial and in-frame only. The sample has around 300,000 clones, 80% to 90% seen once; the top ten hold approximately 1%. Sequencing was performed on PBMCs. These receptors were obtained from a young woman in good health and CMV-seronegative. The CDR3 runs from the conserved cysteine through the conserved F or W. A D gene is named only where the DNA matches it firmly. Clone size, where shown, is once, few, many, or a class for clones that have expanded.

clone size	D gene	V gene	J gene	CDR3 protein	CDR3 DNA
-	TRBD1	TRBV30	TRBJ1-1	CAWSTGTGWSNTEAFF	TGTGCCTGGAGTACCGGGACAGGGTGGAGTAACACTGAAGCTTTCTTT
-	-	TRBV30	TRBJ2-1	CAWSVVRAGGQFF	TGTGCCTGGAGTGTAGTCAGGGCCGGCGGGCAGTTCTTC
-	TRBD2	TRBV7-9	TRBJ2-7	CASSPLAGGPSEQYF	TGTGCCAGCAGCCCCCTGGCGGGAGGGCCGAGCGAGCAGTACTTC
once	-	TRBV7-3	TRBJ1-1	CASSLTGSLNTEAFF	TGTGCCAGCAGCTTAACAGGTAGCCTGAACACTGAAGCTTTCTTT
-	-	TRBV29-1	TRBJ2-5	CSVVPRAIRETQYF	TGCAGCGTTGTGCCCAGGGCAATTAGGGAGACCCAGTACTTC
few	TRBD1	TRBV11-2	TRBJ1-2	CASSTIKDRAYGYTF	TGTGCCAGCAGCACAATAAAGGACAGGGCGTATGGCTACACCTTC
-	-	TRBV7-8	TRBJ2-1	CASSYLAHLDNEQFF	TGTGCCAGCAGCTACCTAGCGCACTTGGACAATGAGCAGTTCTTC
-	-	TRBV28	TRBJ1-4	CATLEADEKLFF	TGTGCCACCCTCGAGGCGGATGAAAAACTGTTTTTT
-	-	TRBV9	TRBJ1-1	CASSVGAGLWTEAFF	TGTGCCAGCAGCGTAGGTGCCGGGTTGTGGACTGAAGCTTTCTTT
-	TRBD2	TRBV7-2	TRBJ2-3	CASSSTSGRADTQYF	TGTGCCAGCAGCTCCACTAGCGGGAGGGCAGATACGCAGTATTTT
-	-	TRBV27	TRBJ1-4	CASSVQGRTNEKLFF	TGTGCCAGCAGCGTTCAGGGGCGGACTAATGAAAAACTGTTTTTT
-	-	TRBV5-4	TRBJ2-1	CASSSREETYNEQFF	TGTGCCAGCAGCTCCCGAGAGGAGACCTACAATGAGCAGTTCTTC
-	TRBD1	TRBV7-6	TRBJ2-1	CASSIFGQGSPNEQFF	TGTGCCAGCAGCATCTTCGGACAGGGCTCTCCCAATGAGCAGTTCTTC
-	TRBD2	TRBV27	TRBJ2-5	CASSLGTSGTNSQYF	TGTGCCAGCAGTTTAGGAACTAGCGGGACGAATTCCCAGTACTTC
-	-	TRBV5-1	TRBJ1-3	CASSLERTSGNTIYF	TGCGCCAGCAGCTTGGAGCGAACCTCTGGAAACACCATATATTTT
-	-	TRBV21-1	TRBJ2-7	CASTTGQGPYEQYF	TGTGCCAGCACTACGGGACAGGGCCCCTACGAGCAGTACTTC
-	TRBD2	TRBV7-9	TRBJ2-7	CASSPSGGSSYEQYF	TGTGCCAGCAGCCCTAGCGGGGGCTCCTCCTACGAGCAGTACTTC